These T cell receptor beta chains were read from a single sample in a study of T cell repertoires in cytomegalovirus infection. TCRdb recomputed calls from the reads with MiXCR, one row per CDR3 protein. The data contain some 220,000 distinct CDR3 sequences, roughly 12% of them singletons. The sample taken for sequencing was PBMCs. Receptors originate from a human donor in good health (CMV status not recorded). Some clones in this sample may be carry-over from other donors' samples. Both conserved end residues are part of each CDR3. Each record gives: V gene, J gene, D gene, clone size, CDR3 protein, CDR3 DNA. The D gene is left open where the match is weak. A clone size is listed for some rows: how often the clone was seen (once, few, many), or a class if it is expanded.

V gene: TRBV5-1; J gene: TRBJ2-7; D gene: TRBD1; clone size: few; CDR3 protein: CASSLRTGNSYEQYF; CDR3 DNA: TGCGCCAGCAGCTTGCGGACAGGAAACTCCTACGAGCAGTACTTC
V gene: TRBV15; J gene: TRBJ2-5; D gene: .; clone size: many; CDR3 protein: CATSNSGAGETQYF; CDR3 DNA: TGTGCCACCAGCAACTCGGGGGCGGGTGAGACCCAGTACTTC
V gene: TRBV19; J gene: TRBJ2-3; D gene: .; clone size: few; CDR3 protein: CASSADLPHTQYF; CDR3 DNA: TGTGCCAGTTCCGCGGATCTACCCCATACGCAGTATTTT
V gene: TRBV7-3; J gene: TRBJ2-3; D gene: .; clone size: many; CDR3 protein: CASSLLRVEGGDTQYF; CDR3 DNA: TGTGCCAGCAGCTTATTGCGGGTCGAAGGGGGAGATACGCAGTATTTT
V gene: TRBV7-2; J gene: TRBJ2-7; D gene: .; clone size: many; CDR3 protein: CASSLVVGRGVYEQYF; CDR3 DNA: TGTGCCAGCAGCTTAGTAGTGGGCAGGGGCGTCTACGAGCAGTACTTC
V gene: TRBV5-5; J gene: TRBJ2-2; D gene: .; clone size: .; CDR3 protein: CASSFSPESGELFF; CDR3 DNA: TGTGCCAGCAGCTTTAGCCCAGAGTCCGGGGAGCTGTTTTTT
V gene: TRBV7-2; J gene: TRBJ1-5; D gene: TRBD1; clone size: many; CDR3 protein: CASRLQGEGDQPQHF; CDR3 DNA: TGTGCCAGCAGGTTACAGGGGGAAGGAGATCAGCCCCAGCATTTT
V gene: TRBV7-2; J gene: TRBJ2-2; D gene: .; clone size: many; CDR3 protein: CASSFRVFTGELFF; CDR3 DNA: TGTGCCAGCAGCTTTCGGGTCTTCACCGGGGAGCTGTTTTTT
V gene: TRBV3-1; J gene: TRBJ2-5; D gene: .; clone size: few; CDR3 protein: CASEDRAAQETQYF; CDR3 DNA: TGTGCCAGCGAGGACCGGGCGGCCCAAGAGACCCAGTACTTC
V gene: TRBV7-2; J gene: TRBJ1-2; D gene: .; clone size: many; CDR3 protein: CASSFGGYGYTF; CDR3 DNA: TGTGCCAGCAGCTTTGGGGGCTATGGCTACACCTTC
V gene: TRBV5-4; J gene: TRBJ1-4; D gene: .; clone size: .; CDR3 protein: CASSAPGLGEKLFF; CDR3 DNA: TGTGCCAGCAGCGCCCCAGGGTTGGGTGAAAAACTGTTTTTT
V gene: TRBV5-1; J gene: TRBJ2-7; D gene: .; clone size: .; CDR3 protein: CASSTDGSQPYEQYF; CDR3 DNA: TGCGCCAGCAGCACCGACGGATCCCAACCTTACGAGCAGTACTTC
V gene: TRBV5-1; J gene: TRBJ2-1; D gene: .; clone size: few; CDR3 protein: CASSLAGSKSSYNEQFF; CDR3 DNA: TGCGCCAGCAGCTTGGCCGGGTCTAAGAGCTCCTACAATGAGCAGTTCTTC
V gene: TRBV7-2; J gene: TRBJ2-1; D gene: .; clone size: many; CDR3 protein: CASSLLVGGNEQFF; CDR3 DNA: TGTGCCAGCAGCTTACTAGTTGGGGGCAATGAGCAGTTCTTC
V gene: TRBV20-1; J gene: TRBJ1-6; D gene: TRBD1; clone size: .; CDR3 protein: CSAREIQGAQSPLHF; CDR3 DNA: TGCAGTGCTAGAGAGATACAGGGGGCACAATCACCCCTCCACTTT
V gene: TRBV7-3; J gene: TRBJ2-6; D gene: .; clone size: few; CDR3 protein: CASSLLMDTSGANVLTF; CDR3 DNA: TGTGCCAGCAGCCTATTAATGGACACCTCTGGGGCCAACGTCCTGACTTTC
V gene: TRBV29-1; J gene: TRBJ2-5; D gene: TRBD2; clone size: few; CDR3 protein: CSARLPGGRRETQYF; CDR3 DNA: TGCAGCGCCCGACTCCCGGGAGGCCGTCGAGAGACCCAGTACTTC
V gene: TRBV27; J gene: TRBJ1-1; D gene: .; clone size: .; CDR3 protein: CASSSSWTEAFF; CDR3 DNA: TGTGCCAGCAGTTCCTCTTGGACTGAAGCTTTCTTT
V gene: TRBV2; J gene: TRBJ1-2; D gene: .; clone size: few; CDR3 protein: CASSDMGLNYGYTF; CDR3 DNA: TGTGCCAGCAGTGACATGGGCCTTAACTATGGCTACACCTTC
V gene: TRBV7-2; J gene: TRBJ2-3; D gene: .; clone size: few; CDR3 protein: CASSTPSSDTQYF; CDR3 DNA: TGTGCCAGCAGCACACCTAGTTCAGATACGCAGTATTTT